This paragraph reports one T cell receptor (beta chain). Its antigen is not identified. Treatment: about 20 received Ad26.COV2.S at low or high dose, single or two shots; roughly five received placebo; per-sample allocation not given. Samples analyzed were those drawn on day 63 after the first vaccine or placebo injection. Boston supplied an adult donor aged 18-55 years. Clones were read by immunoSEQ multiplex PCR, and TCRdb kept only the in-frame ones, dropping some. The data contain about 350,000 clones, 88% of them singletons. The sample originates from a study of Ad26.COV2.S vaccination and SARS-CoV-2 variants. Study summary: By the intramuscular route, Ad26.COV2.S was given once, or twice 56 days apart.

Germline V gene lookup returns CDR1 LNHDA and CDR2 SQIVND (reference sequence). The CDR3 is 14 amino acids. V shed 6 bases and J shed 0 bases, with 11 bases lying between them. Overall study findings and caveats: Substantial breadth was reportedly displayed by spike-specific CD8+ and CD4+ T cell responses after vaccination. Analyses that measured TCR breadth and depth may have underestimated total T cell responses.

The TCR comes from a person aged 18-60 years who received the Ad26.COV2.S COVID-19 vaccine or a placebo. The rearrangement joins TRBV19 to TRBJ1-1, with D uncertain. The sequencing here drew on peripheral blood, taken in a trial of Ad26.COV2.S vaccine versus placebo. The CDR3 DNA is TGTGCCAGTAGCGGCGGGGTCATGAACACTGAAGCTTTCTTT. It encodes CASSGGVMNTEAFF.